This TCR beta chain was captured in a study of cytomegalovirus exposure and HLA in healthy donors. The study, taken as a whole, reports: Confirmation was obtained in vitro that a few CMV-associated chains are specific for CMV antigens. Reports showed the classifier diagnosing cytomegalovirus status with high specificity and sensitivity. There were under 200 TCR beta chains listed as cytomegalovirus-associated.

This clone appeared a few times. Its antigen is as yet unknown. This sample also contains other DNA sequences that code for the same CDR3. The CDR3 extends over 13 amino acids. With V trimmed by 4 bases and J by 2 bases, 3 bases remained unmatched. The germline V gene encodes CDR1 SQVTM and CDR2 ANQGSEA. It was with 60 Vbeta and 13 Jbeta primers that the PCR ran. Sequencing used immunoSEQ multiplex PCR; TCRdb keeps in-frame clones, though not all of them. The table records approximately 180,000 clones, around 90% of them present only once. Material for sequencing was PBMCs. V usage is TRBV29-1 and J usage is TRBJ1-2; 8 nucleotides match TRBD1. The sequence was obtained from a woman between 18 and 30 years old in good health and CMV-seronegative. CDR3 sequence: CSVATGGNYGYTF. Written as DNA, the CDR3 is TGCAGCGTTGCCACAGGGGGGAACTATGGCTACACCTTC.